This T cell receptor beta chain was recorded in a study of cytomegalovirus exposure and HLA in healthy donors. Study results and limitations: Published work reported that the classifier diagnosed cytomegalovirus status with high specificity and sensitivity.

The V and J ends lost 2 bases and 6 bases respectively, with 13 bases between them. The CDR3 runs 14 residues. Germline values: CDR1 MDHEN, CDR2 SYDVKM. In the case of this clone: Its cognate antigen is unknown.

TCRdb keeps only in-frame clones here, not all; method: immunoSEQ multiplex PCR. The sample yields about 280,000 clones, approximately 83% seen once. Material: PBMCs. The chain carries TRBV28 and TRBJ1-2, with D possibly being TRBD1 (5 bases). This clonotype was sampled from a woman aged 18-29 years in good health and CMV-seronegative. DNA of the CDR3: TGTGCCAGCAGTTTAACCACACAGGTCCATGGCTACACCTTC. Protein product: CASSLTTQVHGYTF.